This entry is about one T cell receptor beta chain. Its antigen is unknown. Trimming took 6 bases from V and 4 from J; bases not matched to a gene: 3. Germline-derived CDR1 and CDR2 are SGHTA and FQGNSA. The CDR3 runs to 12 residues. The data originate from a study of cytomegalovirus exposure and HLA in healthy donors. Study results and limitations: Researchers reported that three CMV-associated chains were confirmed in vitro as CMV antigen-specific. The authors judged a highly shared variant cluster likely a sequencing artifact.

The PCR contained 60 Vbeta and 13 Jbeta primers. This table comes from immunoSEQ multiplex PCR, and its TCRdb copy is limited to in-frame clones, with some not included. This sample's clone table lists tens of thousands of clones. Sampled while nominally healthy, donors likely had unrecorded immune exposures. This sequence joins TRBV7-2 and TRBJ2-7; TRBD1 agrees at 7 bases. The sequencing sample was made of PBMCs. The clonotype originates from a man in his forties in good health and CMV-seronegative. The CDR3, as DNA: TGTGCCAGCAGTTCACAGGGGTACGAGCAGTACTTC. Amino acid sequence: CASSSQGYEQYF.